This TCR beta chain was captured by sequencing in a study of blood T cell repertoires in COVID-19. Study-level background: Acute and convalescent COVID-19 specimens originated in the United States, Italy and Spain. Sources were T cells, B-cell-depleted T cells, or PBMCs; the material itself was cDNA or gDNA.

Methods used by the authors: It was from reference gene primer amplification that nucleated cell counts were estimated. The table came from immunoSEQ multiplex PCR; TCRdb's copy has only in-frame clones and leaves some out. V, J and clone size derive from that table, while D and trimming were established from the DNA sequence. The sample yields over 200,000 clones, roughly 90% seen once. This CDR3 comprises 20 residues. The germline V and J ends were trimmed by 1 base and 0 bases, with 21 bases remaining between them. The germline V gene encodes CDR1 LNHDA and CDR2 SQIVND (reference sequence). Sequencing was performed on peripheral blood. The origin of this receptor is a man aged 35-49 years with active or convalescent COVID-19. The genes are TRBV19 and TRBJ1-4, with D perhaps TRBD1 (6 bases). The CDR3 here is CASSIGLRIGRGATNEKLFF. The CDR3 DNA follows: TGTGCCAGTAGTATAGGACTACGGATCGGCAGGGGCGCAACTAATGAAAAACTGTTTTTT.